The next 15 T cell receptor beta chains were all read from a single sample in a study of T cells after yellow fever vaccination. MiXCR, applied by TCRdb to the 5' RACE reads, yields one record per CDR3 protein. Altogether about 350,000 distinct CDR3 sequences are present, under 15% being singletons, with the ten largest covering 3.2%. The material sequenced was CD4+ T cells sorted from PBMCs, taken 15 days after the yellow fever booster vaccination. These TCRs come from a man aged 18 to 30 who received the YFV17D yellow fever vaccine.

The chain links TRBV5-1 to TRBJ2-5; no clear D. The CDR3 is made up of 15 amino acids. The germline V gene encodes CDR1 SGHRS and CDR2 YFSETQ. Trimming shortened V by 0 bases and J by 1 base, and 10 bases separated the two germline ends. The DNA of the CDR3 is TGCGCCAGCAGCTTGGAGAGACCGATCCAAGAGACCCAGTACTTC. Protein: CASSLERPIQETQYF.

In its sample, this clonotype was seen a few times. The chain employs TRBV5-1 and TRBJ2-2; D is uncertain. The V end lost 1 base, the J end lost 0 bases, and 7 bases lay between the germline ends. CDR1 is SGHRS and CDR2 is YFSETQ in the germline V gene. This CDR3 is 15 amino acids long. As DNA, the CDR3 is TGCGCCAGCAGCTTGAGGGCTTCGAACACCGGGGAGCTGTTTTTT. Encoded protein: CASSLRASNTGELFF.

This clonotype came up a few times. The chain joins TRBV3-1 to TRBJ1-1; 7 nucleotides line up with TRBD1. In germline, CDR1 is LGHDT, CDR2 YNNKEL (reference sequence). V lost 4 bases, J lost 10 bases, and 9 bases stayed unmatched. The CDR3 covers 13 residues. CDR3 DNA: TGTGCCAGCAGCCCAGCCAACAGGGGCGGAGCTTTCTTT. Protein: CASSPANRGGAFF. The full variable domain, rest sourced from reference TRBV3-1 and TRBJ1-1, is DTAVSQTPKYLVTQMGNDKSIKCEQNLGHDTMYWYKQDSKKFLKIMFSYNNKELIINETVPNRFSPKSPDKAHLNLHINSLELGDSAVYFCASSPANRGGAFFGQGTRLTVV.

This clonotype was seen a few times. This chain links TRBV7-2 with TRBJ1-6; D not resolved. The V and J ends lost 5 bases and 5 bases respectively, with 7 bases between them. Germline V gene sequence: CDR1 SGHTA, CDR2 FQGNSA. This CDR3 is built from 13 residues. CDR3 in DNA: TGTGCCAGCAGCCGGCCCCATAATTCACCCCTCCACTTT. It encodes CASSRPHNSPLHF.

The chain uses TRBV20-1 and TRBJ1-5; TRBD1 matches at 7 bases. V was pared by 3 bases and J by 6 bases, with 8 bases of the junction left unmatched. This CDR3 is built from 14 residues. Germline V gene data show CDR1 as DFQATT and CDR2 as SNEGSKA (reference sequence). CDR3 sequence: CSASGGQAGQPQHF. DNA for the CDR3: TGCAGTGCTAGCGGAGGACAGGCGGGTCAGCCCCAGCATTTT.

The V call is TRBV7-3, the J call TRBJ2-2; 9 bases match TRBD2. The CDR3 has 16 residues. Germline loops: CDR1 SGHTA, CDR2 FQGTGA. With 2 bases clipped from V and 4 bases from J, the junction kept 5 bases outside the gene matches. CDR3 sequence (DNA): TGTGCCAGCAGCTTAGTAGGAGCGGGGGGCACCGGGGAGCTGTTTTTT. Its protein is CASSLVGAGGTGELFF.

This clonotype appeared many times. The rearrangement links TRBV10-3 to TRBJ2-5, with D possibly being TRBD1 (5 bases). Germline CDR1 and CDR2: ENHRY and SYGVKD. The CDR3 extends over 15 amino acids. Trimming took off 0 bases at V and 4 bases at J, with 12 bases between the two ends. Written as DNA, the CDR3 is TGTGCCATCAGTGAGTCGGGGCACCACTTAGAGACCCAGTACTTC. As protein: CAISESGHHLETQYF.

The table lists this clonotype with a few counts. The J gene is TRBJ2-1, the V gene TRBV7-9, with 8 bases aligning to TRBD2. Germline V gives CDR1 SEHNR, CDR2 FQNEAQ (reference sequence). The CDR3 totals 16 residues. V lost 5 bases to trimming and J lost 5 bases; unmatched junction nucleotides: 11. CDR3 in amino acids: CASSTTPGGPNNEQFF. The CDR3 nucleotides are TGTGCCAGCAGCACGACCCCGGGGGGGCCTAACAATGAGCAGTTCTTC.

The rearrangement joins TRBV29-1 to TRBJ2-7, with D unresolved. The germline V gene has CDR1 SQVTM and CDR2 ANQGSEA. V shed 4 bases and J shed 2 bases, with 12 bases lying between them. The CDR3 runs 13 residues. This chain's CDR3 is CSVVDVYTYEQYF. The DNA for the CDR3 is TGCAGCGTTGTGGACGTGTATACCTACGAGCAGTACTTC.

The gene calls are TRBV10-3 and TRBJ2-1; TRBD1 might be the D (6 bases). V lost 8 bases, J lost 7 bases, and 15 bases lay in between. The germline V gene encodes CDR1 ENHRY and CDR2 SYGVKD. CDR3 size: 13 residues. DNA for the CDR3: TGTGCCATCGGGGCAGGGGCGCTTAATGAGCAGTTCTTC. It yields the protein CAIGAGALNEQFF.

CDR3 DNA sequence: TGTGCCAGCAGCCTTACCAGGGGATATAGCAATCAGCCCCAGCATTTT. Translation: CASSLTRGYSNQPQHF. The rearrangement links TRBV28 to TRBJ1-5, with D perhaps matching TRBD1 (6 bases). The germline gives CDR1 MDHEN, CDR2 SYDVKM. Trimming took off 6 bases at V and 0 bases at J, with 15 bases between the two ends. The CDR3 consists of 16 residues.

The genes are TRBV7-2 and TRBJ2-3, with 13 positions matching TRBD2. This CDR3 is built from 19 residues. Trimming at V came to 5 bases and at J to 0 bases, leaving 11 bases not matched to a gene. Per the germline V gene, CDR1 is SGHTA and CDR2 is FQGNSA. CDR3 bases: TGTGCCAGCAGCCGAGGGGGGACTAGCGGGGCATCTAGCACAGATACGCAGTATTTT. This sequence encodes CASSRGGTSGASSTDTQYF.

The V call is TRBV7-9, the J call TRBJ1-2; perhaps TRBD1 as D (5 bases). Per the germline V gene, CDR1 is SEHNR and CDR2 is FQNEAQ (reference sequence). The CDR3 has 10 amino acids. Trimming cost V 5 bases and J 8 bases, with 6 bases left between them. The CDR3 here is CASSPGGYTF. The CDR3 bases are TGTGCCAGCAGCCCAGGGGGCTACACCTTC. Based on the CDR3 plus reference TRBV7-9 and TRBJ1-2, the full variable domain is DTGVSQNPRHKITKRGQNVTFRCDPISEHNRLYWYRQTLGQGPEFLTYFQNEAQLEKSRLLSDRFSAERPKGSFSTLEIQRTEQGDSAMYLCASSPGGYTFGSGTRLTVV.

The rearrangement joins TRBV5-1 to TRBJ1-1, with 9 bases aligning to TRBD1. Unmatched junction bases numbered 2, after V lost 2 bases and J lost 0 bases. Germline V gene sequence: CDR1 SGHRS, CDR2 YFSETQ. This CDR3 has 15 residues. The CDR3 DNA follows: TGCGCCAGCAGCTTCCGACAGGGGGTGAACACTGAAGCTTTCTTT. Translation: CASSFRQGVNTEAFF.

This clonotype has a count of ten or more. The rearrangement links TRBV27 to TRBJ2-5; D unresolved. Germline V gives CDR1 MNHEY, CDR2 SMNVEV (reference sequence). The CDR3 is 14 residues long. Deletions cut 4 bases from V and 4 bases from J, with 13 bases between. CDR3 sequence: CASSSPASLETQYF. Written as DNA, the CDR3 is TGTGCCAGCAGTTCCCCGGCGAGCCTAGAGACCCAGTACTTC.